This paragraph covers one T cell receptor (beta chain) sequence. Germline loops: CDR1 SGDLS, CDR2 YYNGEE. This CDR3 spans 14 amino acids. V lost 7 bases to trimming and J lost 5 bases; unmatched junction nucleotides: 11. This record comes from a study of blood T cell repertoires in COVID-19. Background on the study: The origin of the acute and convalescent COVID-19 samples was the United States, Italy and Spain. The cDNA or gDNA used as material had been derived from T cells, B-cell-depleted T cells, or PBMCs.

Original handling: How many nucleated cells were present was estimated from reference gene primer amplification. The repertoire was sequenced with immunoSEQ multiplex PCR; TCRdb's copy has only in-frame clones and lacks some. That table furnishes V, J and clone size, whereas the DNA furnished D and trimming. The sample has over 200,000 clones, 88% seen once; the top ten hold around 0.7%. This receptor was obtained from a human donor in a cohort sampled during active COVID-19. The material sequenced was peripheral blood. V usage is TRBV9 and J usage is TRBJ2-7, with 8 bases identical to TRBD2. The CDR3 is CASQSGRVGDEQYF. In DNA form, the CDR3 reads TGTGCCAGCCAGTCCGGGAGGGTAGGCGACGAGCAGTACTTC. Together with reference TRBV9 and TRBJ2-7, the CDR3 gives the full variable domain: DSGVTQTPKHLITATGQRVTLRCSPRSGDLSVYWYQQSLDQGLQFLIQYYNGEERAKGNILERFSAQQFPDLHSELNLSSLELGDSALYFCASQSGRVGDEQYFGPGTRLTVT.